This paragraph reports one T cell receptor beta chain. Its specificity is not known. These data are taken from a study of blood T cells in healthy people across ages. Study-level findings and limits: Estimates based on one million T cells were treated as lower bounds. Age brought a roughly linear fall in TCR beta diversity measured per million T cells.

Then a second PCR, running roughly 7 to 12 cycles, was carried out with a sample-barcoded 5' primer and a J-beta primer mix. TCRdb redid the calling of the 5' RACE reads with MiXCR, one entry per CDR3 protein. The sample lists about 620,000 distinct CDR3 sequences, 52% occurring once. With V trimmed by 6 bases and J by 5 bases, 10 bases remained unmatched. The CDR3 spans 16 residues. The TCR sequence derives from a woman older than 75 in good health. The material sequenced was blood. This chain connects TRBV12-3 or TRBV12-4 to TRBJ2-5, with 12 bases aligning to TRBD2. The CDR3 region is CASSSLAGGPRETQYF. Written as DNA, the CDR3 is TGTGCCAGCAGCAGCCTAGCGGGAGGGCCTCGGGAGACCCAGTACTTC.